This T cell receptor beta chain is from a study of blood T cells in healthy people across ages. Study results and caveats: When set beside aged donors, long-lived donors presented more naive CD4+ cells and higher diversity. Researchers report that TCR beta diversity correlated strongly with naive T cell percentage.

Germline-derived CDR1 and CDR2 are SNHLY and FYNNEI. CDR3 length: 14 amino acids. Trimming took off 5 bases at V and 5 bases at J, with 15 bases between the two ends. The authors ran a second PCR of 7 to 11 cycles using a sample-barcoded 5' primer and a J-beta primer mix. All cDNA molecules were each tagged by a template-switch adaptor with 12 random nucleotides. TCRdb itself ran the 5' RACE reads through MiXCR, one entry per CDR3 protein. Counted here are about 930,000 distinct CDR3 sequences, 25% to 30% occurring once; the ten biggest clones make up more than 8.5%. Concerning this clonotype itself: Its matching antigen is unknown.

These data also formed part of another study, on T cells of mothers and their children.

The V and J genes are TRBV2 and TRBJ2-5; D is ambiguous. The sequenced sample was blood. The clonotype originates from a woman in her 40s in good health. The CDR3 DNA follows: TGTGCCAGCAGTCCGGTGCAGTCCGTCGAGACCCAGTACTTC. Translated, it gives CASSPVQSVETQYF.